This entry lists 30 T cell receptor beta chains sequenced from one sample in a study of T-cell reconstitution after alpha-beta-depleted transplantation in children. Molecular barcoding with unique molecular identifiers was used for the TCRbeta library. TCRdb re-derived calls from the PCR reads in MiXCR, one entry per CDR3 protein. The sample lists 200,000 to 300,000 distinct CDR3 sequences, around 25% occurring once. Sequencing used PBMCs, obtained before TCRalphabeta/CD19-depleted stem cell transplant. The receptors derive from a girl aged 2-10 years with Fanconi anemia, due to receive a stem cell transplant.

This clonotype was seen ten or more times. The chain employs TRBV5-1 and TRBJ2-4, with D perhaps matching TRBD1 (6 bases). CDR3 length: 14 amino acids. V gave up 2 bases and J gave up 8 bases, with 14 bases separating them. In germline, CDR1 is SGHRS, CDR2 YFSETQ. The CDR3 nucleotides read TGCGCCAGCAGCTTCGGACAGTGGGGAGACATTCAGTACTTC. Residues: CASSFGQWGDIQYF.

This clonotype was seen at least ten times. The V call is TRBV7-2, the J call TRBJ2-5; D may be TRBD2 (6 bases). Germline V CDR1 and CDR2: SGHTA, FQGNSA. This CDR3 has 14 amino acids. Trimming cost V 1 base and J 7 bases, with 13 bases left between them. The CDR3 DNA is TGTGCCAGCAGCTTAGTCACTAGCTCGGGGACCCAGTACTTC. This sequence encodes CASSLVTSSGTQYF.

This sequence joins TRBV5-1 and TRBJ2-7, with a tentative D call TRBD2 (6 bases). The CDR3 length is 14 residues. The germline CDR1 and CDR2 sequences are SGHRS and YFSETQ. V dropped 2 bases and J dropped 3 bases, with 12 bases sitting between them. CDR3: CASSFGGGHYEQYF. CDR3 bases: TGCGCCAGCAGCTTCGGGGGAGGTCACTACGAGCAGTACTTC.

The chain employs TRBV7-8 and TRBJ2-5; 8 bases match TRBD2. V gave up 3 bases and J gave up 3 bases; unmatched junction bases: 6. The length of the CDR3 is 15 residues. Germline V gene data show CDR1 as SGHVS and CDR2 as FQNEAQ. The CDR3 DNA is TGTGCCAGCAGCTTGGGACTAGACCCCGAAGAGACCCAGTACTTC. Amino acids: CASSLGLDPEETQYF.

CDR3 sequence reads: CASSRSGNTEAFF. DNA for the CDR3: TGTGCCAGCAGCCGGAGTGGGAACACTGAAGCTTTCTTT. The V and J genes are TRBV14 and TRBJ1-1; no clear D gene. The CDR3 is 13 amino acids. V dropped 4 bases and J dropped 1 base, with 7 bases sitting between them. Germline loops: CDR1 SGHDN, CDR2 FVKESK.

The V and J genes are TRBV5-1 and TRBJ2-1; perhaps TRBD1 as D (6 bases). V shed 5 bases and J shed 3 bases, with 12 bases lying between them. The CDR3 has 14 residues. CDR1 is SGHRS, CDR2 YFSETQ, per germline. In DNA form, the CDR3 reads TGCGCCAGCAGTGAAGGGGGAGACTACAATGAGCAGTTCTTC. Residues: CASSEGGDYNEQFF. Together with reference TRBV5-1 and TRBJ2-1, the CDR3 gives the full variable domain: KAGVTQTPRYLIKTRGQQVTLSCSPISGHRSVSWYQQTPGQGLQFLFEYFSETQRNKGNFPGRFSGRQFSNSRSEMNVSTLELGDSALYLCASSEGGDYNEQFFGPGTRLTVL.

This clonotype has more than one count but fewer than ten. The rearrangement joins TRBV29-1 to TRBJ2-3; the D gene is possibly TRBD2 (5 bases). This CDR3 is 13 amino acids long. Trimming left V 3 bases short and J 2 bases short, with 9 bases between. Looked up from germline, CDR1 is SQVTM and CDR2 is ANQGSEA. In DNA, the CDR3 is TGCAGCGTTGAGAGCGGATACACAGATACGCAGTATTTT. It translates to CSVESGYTDTQYF.

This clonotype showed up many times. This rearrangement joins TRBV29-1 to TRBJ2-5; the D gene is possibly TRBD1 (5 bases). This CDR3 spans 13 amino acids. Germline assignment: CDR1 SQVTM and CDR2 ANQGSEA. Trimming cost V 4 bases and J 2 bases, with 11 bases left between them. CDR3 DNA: TGCAGCGTTGCGGGTAACAGGCAAGAGACCCAGTACTTC. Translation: CSVAGNRQETQYF.

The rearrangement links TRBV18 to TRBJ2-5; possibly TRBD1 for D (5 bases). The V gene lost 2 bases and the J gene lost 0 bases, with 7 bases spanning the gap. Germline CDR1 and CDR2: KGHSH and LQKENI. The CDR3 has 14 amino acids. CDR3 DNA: TGTGCCAGCTCACCAAGACAGTACCAAGAGACCCAGTACTTC. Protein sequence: CASSPRQYQETQYF.

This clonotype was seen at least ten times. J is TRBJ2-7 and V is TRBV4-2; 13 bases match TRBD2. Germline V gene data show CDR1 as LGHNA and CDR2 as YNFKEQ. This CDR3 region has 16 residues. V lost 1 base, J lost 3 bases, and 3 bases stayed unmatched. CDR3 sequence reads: CASSQGGTSGIYEQYF. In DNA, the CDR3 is TGTGCCAGCAGCCAAGGGGGGACTAGCGGGATCTACGAGCAGTACTTC.

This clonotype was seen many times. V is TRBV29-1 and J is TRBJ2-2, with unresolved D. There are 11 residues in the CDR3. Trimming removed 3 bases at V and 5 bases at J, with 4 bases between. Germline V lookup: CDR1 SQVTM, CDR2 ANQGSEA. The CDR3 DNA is TGCAGCGTTGACAAAACCGGGGAGCTGTTTTTT. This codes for CSVDKTGELFF.

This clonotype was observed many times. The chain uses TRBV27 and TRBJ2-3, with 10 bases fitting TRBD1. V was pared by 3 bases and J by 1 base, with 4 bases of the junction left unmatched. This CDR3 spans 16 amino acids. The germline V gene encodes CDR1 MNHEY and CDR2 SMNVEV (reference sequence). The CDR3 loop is CASSFGTGVGTDTQYF. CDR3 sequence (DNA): TGTGCCAGCAGTTTTGGGACAGGGGTGGGCACAGATACGCAGTATTTT.

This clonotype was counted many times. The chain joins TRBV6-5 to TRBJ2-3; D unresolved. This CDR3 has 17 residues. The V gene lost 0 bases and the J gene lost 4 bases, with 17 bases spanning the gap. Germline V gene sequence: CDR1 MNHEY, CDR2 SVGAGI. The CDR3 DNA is TGTGCCAGCAGTTACTCTCAGCCCTTCAGCCAGCCAGATACGCAGTATTTT. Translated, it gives CASSYSQPFSQPDTQYF.

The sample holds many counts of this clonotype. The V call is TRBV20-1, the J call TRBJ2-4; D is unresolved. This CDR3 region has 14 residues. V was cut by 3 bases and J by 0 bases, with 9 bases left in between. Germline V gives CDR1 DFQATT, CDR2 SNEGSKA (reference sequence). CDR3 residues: CSARDPIAKNIQYF. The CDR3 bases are TGCAGTGCTAGGGACCCTATAGCCAAAAACATTCAGTACTTC.

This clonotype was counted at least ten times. CDR3 nucleotide sequence: TGCAGCGTTGAGACAGACCGACATGAAAAACTGTTTTTT. Amino acid sequence: CSVETDRHEKLFF. The genes are TRBV29-1 and TRBJ1-4, with D possibly being TRBD1 (5 bases). CDR3 length equals 13 residues. Looked up from germline, CDR1 is SQVTM and CDR2 is ANQGSEA. The V end lost 3 bases, the J end lost 6 bases, and 11 bases lay between the germline ends.

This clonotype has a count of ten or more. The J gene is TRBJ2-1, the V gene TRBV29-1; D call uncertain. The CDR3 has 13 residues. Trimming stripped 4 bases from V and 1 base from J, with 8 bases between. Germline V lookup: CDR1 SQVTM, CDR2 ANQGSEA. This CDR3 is CSVVPASYNEQFF. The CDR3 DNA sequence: TGCAGCGTTGTTCCAGCATCCTACAATGAGCAGTTCTTC.

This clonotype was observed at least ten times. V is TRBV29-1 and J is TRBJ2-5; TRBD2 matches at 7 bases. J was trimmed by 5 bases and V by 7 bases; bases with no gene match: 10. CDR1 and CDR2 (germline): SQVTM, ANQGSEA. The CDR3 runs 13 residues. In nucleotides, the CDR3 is TGCAGCGCCGGGGCGGGGGAGAGGGAGACCCAGTACTTC. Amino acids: CSAGAGERETQYF.

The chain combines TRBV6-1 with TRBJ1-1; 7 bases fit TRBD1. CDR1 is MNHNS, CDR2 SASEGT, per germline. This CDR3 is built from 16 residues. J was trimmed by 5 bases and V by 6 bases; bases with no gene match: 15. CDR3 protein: CASSHAGYYRGTEAFF. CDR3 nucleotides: TGTGCCAGCAGCCACGCGGGGTATTACAGGGGAACTGAAGCTTTCTTT.

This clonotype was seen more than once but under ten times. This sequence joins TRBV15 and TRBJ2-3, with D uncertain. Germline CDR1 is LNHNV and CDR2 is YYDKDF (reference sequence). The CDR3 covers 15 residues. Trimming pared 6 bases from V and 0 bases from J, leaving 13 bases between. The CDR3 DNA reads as TGTGCCACCAGTTACATAGAAACTAGCACAGATACGCAGTATTTT. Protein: CATSYIETSTDTQYF.

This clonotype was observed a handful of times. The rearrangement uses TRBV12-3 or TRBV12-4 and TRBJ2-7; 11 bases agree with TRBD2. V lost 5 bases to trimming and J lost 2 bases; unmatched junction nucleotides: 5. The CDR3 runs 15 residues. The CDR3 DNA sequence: TGTGCCAGCAGTGCGGGACTAGCGGTCCCCTACGAGCAGTACTTC. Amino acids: CASSAGLAVPYEQYF.

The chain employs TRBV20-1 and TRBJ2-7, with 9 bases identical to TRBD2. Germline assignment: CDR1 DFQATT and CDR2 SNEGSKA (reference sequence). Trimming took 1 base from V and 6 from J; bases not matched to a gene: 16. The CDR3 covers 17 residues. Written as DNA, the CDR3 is TGCAGTGCTAGAGCCGTTTTAGGTTTCGGGACTAGCAGCGAGCAGTACTTC. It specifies CSARAVLGFGTSSEQYF.

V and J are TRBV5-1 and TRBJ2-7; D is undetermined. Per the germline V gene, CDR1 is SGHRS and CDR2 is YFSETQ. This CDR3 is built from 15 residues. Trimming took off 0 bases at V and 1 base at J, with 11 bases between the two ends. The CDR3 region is CASSLGVMRSYEQYF. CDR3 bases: TGCGCCAGCAGCTTGGGCGTCATGAGGTCCTACGAGCAGTACTTC.

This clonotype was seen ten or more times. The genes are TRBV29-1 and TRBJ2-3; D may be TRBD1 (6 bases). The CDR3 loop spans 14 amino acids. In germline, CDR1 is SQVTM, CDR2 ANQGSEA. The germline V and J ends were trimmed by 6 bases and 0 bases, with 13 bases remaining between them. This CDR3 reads CSVPTTGSTDTQYF. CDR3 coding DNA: TGCAGCGTACCGACAACAGGGAGCACAGATACGCAGTATTTT.

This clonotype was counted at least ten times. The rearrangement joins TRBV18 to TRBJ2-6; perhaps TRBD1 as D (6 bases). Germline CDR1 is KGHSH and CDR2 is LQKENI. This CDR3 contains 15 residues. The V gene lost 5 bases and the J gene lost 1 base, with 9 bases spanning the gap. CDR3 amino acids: CASSSTGSGANVLTF. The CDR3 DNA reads TGTGCCAGCTCATCAACAGGGTCTGGGGCCAACGTCCTGACTTTC.

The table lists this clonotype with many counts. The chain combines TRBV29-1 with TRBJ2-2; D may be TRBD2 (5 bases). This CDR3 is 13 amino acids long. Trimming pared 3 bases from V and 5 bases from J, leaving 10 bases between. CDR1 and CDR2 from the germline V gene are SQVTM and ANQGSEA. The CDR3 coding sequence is TGCAGCGTTGAGGCTAGCCGAACCGGGGAGCTGTTTTTT. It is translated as CSVEASRTGELFF.

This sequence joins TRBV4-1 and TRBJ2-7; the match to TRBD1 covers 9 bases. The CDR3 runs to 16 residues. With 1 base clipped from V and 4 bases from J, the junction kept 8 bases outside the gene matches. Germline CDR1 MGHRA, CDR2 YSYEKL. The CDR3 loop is CASSQGGPGQGYEQYF. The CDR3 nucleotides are TGCGCCAGCAGCCAAGGCGGACCGGGACAGGGTTACGAGCAGTACTTC.

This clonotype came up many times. In DNA form, the CDR3 reads TGCAGTGCGCGACCGAACAATGAGCAGTTCTTC. Encoded protein: CSARPNNEQFF. The rearrangement links TRBV20-1 to TRBJ2-1; D gene uncertain. Trimming shortened V by 6 bases and J by 5 bases, and 8 bases separated the two germline ends. The CDR3 extends over 11 amino acids. Looked up from germline, CDR1 is DFQATT and CDR2 is SNEGSKA (reference sequence).

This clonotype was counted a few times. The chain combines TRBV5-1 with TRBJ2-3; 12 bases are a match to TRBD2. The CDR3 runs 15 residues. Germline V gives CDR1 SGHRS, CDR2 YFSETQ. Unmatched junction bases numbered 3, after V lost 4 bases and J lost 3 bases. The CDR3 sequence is CASSETSGRTDTQYF. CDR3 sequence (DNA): TGCGCCAGCAGCGAGACTAGCGGGAGAACAGATACGCAGTATTTT.

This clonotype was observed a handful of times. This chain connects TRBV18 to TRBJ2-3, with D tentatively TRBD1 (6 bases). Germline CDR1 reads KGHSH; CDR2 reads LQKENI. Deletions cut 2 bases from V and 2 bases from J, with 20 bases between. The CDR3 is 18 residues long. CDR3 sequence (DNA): TGTGCCAGCTCACCAGATTATCCCGGGACAACCACCACAGATACGCAGTATTTT. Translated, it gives CASSPDYPGTTTTDTQYF.

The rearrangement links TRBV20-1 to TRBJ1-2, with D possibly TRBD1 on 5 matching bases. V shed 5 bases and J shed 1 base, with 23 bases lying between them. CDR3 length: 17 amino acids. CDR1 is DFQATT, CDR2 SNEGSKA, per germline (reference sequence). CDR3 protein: CSAPTGRAPHLNYGYTF. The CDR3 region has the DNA TGCAGTGCTCCCACAGGACGCGCACCCCACCTTAACTATGGCTACACCTTC.